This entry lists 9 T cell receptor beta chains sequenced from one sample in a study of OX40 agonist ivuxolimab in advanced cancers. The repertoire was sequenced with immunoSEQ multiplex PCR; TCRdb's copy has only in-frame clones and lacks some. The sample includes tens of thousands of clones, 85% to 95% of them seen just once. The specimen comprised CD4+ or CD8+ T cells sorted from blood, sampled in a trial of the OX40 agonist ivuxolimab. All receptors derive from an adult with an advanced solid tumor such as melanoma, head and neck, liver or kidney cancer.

CDR3 residues: CATNNGGGRAQETQYF. CDR3 nucleotides: TGTGCCACGAACAACGGCGGCGGGAGGGCCCAAGAGACCCAGTACTTC. This chain links TRBV19 with TRBJ2-5; TRBD2 agrees at 9 bases. The V gene's germline CDR1 is LNHDA and CDR2 SQIVND (reference sequence). The CDR3 has 16 residues. V gave up 10 bases and J gave up 1 base; unmatched junction bases: 13.

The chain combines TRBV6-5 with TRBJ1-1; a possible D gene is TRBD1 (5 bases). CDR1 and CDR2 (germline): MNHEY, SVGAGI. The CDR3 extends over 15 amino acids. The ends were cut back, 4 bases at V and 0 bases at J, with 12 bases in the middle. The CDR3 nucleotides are TGTGCCAGCAGTTTGGGGCGGCGCTTGAACACTGAAGCTTTCTTT. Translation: CASSLGRRLNTEAFF.

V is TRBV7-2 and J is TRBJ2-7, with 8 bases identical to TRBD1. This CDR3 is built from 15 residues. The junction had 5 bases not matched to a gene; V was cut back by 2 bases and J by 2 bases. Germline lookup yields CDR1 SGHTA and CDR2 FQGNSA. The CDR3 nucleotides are TGTGCCAGCAGCTTACCCCAGGGGGCCACCTACGAGCAGTACTTC. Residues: CASSLPQGATYEQYF.

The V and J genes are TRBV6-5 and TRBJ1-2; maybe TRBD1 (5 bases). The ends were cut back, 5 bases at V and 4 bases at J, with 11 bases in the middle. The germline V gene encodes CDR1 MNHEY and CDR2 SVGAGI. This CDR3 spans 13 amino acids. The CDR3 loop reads CASSGTFSYGYTF. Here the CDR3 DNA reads TGTGCCAGCAGTGGGACTTTCTCCTATGGCTACACCTTC.

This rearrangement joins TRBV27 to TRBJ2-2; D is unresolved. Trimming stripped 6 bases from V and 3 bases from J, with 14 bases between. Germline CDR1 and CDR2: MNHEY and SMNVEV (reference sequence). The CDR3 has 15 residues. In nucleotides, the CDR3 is TGTGCCAGCAGCTCAATTACAGCCGACACCGGGGAGCTGTTTTTT. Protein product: CASSSITADTGELFF.

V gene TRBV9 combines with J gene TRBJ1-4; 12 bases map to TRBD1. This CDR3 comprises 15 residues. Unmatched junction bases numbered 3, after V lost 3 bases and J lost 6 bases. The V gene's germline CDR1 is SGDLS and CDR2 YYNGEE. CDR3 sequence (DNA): TGTGCCAGCAGCGGATGGGACAGGGGGCATGAAAAACTGTTTTTT. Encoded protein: CASSGWDRGHEKLFF.

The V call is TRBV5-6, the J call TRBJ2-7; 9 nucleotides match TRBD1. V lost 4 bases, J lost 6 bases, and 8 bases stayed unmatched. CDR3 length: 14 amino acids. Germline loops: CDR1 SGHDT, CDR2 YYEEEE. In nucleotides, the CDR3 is TGTGCCAGCAGCGTCACAGGGGGCGCGATCGAGCAGTACTTC. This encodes CASSVTGGAIEQYF.

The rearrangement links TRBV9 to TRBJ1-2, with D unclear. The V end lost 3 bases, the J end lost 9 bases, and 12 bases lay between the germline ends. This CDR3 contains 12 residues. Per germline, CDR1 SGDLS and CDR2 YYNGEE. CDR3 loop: CASSAWTWSYTF. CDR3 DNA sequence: TGTGCCAGCAGCGCTTGGACGTGGAGCTACACCTTC.

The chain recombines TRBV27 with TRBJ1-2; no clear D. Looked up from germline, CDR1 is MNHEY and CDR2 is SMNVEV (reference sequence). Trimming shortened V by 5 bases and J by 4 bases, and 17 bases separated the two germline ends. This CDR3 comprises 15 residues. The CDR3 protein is CASSPLGSVTYGYTF. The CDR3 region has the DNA TGTGCCAGCAGTCCCCTGGGGTCTGTGACCTATGGCTACACCTTC.